This entry describes one TCR beta chain. Its matching antigen is unknown. Germline assignment: CDR1 KGHSH and CDR2 LQKENI. V was cut by 4 bases and J by 1 base, with 7 bases left in between. This CDR3 is 13 amino acids long. The PCR was carried out with 60 Vbeta primers and 13 Jbeta primers. The assay was immunoSEQ multiplex PCR, and TCRdb's table has in-frame clones only and misses some. The table shows roughly 120,000 clones, with 75% to 90% occurring only once. This specimen belongs to a study of cytomegalovirus exposure and HLA in healthy donors. Study-wide results and limits: Roughly even sequencing depth across donors was the assumption behind the presence/absence analyses. Across donors, most TCRs were seen rarely, yet some public ones were widespread.

Sequencing was done on a sample of PBMCs. The chain links TRBV18 to TRBJ1-1, with D uncertain. The TCR was taken from a man aged 50 to 59 in good health and CMV-seronegative. The CDR3 coding sequence is TGTGCCAGCTCACTACAAACGAACACTGAAGCTTTCTTT. This encodes CASSLQTNTEAFF.